These 16 T cell receptor beta chains originate from one sample sequenced in a study of vaccination effects on CD4 cells after COVID-19 (dated by TCRdb to 2021 to 2024). The antigens of these receptors remain unknown. Preparation of the library involved the immunoSEQ multiplex PCR assay. The immuneACCESS repertoire file appears here via TCRdb, limited to in-frame rearrangements. These files lack a portion of the clones; in checked studies, under half of the deficit traces to unresolved V genes, and the cause of the others is not known. Counted in this sample were 26,000 or so clones; approximately 76% of them appeared once. The top ten hold roughly a tenth of the sample. In the ViraFEST assay, PBMC were stimulated with viral peptide pools, and TCR sequencing was then used to find antigen-specific CD4+ T cell clonotypes based on their expansion. After around 10 days of culture, CD4+ T cells were isolated with the EasySep CD4+ T cell isolation kit. Healthy vaccine recipients had no prior SARS-CoV-2 infection, confirmed by negative nucleocapsid antibodies before and after vaccination.

Sequenced here: CD4+ T cells from PBMCs cultured with SARS-CoV-2 spike peptides, sampled before COVID-19 vaccination. Read against the paper, the sample's cell subset or site label means: SARS-CoV-2 spike overlapping peptide pool stimulation. The receptors here all came from a human donor who received a COVID-19 vaccine.

The chain couples TRBV2 to TRBJ1-3; the D gene is possibly TRBD1 (6 bases). There are 14 residues in the CDR3. Between the trimmed V and J ends, which lost 6 bases and 4 bases, there was a span of 13 bases. The germline CDR1 and CDR2 sequences are SNHLY and FYNNEI. CDR3 protein: CASSSRGSGNTIYF. CDR3 nucleotide sequence: TGTGCCAGCAGCAGCAGGGGATCAGGAAACACCATATATTTT.

V and J are TRBV10-1 and TRBJ2-3; D is ambiguous. The CDR3 is 14 residues long. V was clipped by 4 bases and J by 11 bases, with 19 bases between them. Germline V CDR1 and CDR2: WNHNN, SYGVQD (reference sequence). The CDR3 loop reads CASSGHRSAFGQYF. For the CDR3, the DNA is TGCGCCAGCAGTGGACACCGATCCGCTTTTGGGCAGTATTTT.

DNA of the CDR3: TGTGCCAGCAGCTTACAGGGATTTAACACTGAAGCTTTCTTT. Protein: CASSLQGFNTEAFF. The chain employs TRBV27 and TRBJ1-1; weak D call: TRBD1 (6 bases). There are 14 residues in the CDR3. Germline CDR1 reads MNHEY; CDR2 reads SMNVEV (reference sequence). Between the trimmed V and J ends, which lost 6 bases and 2 bases, there was a span of 13 bases.

CDR3 DNA: TGTGCCAGCAGCATTGACAGGGGGAACGAGCAGTACTTC. It yields the protein CASSIDRGNEQYF. The chain has TRBV12-3 or TRBV12-4 and TRBJ2-7; 9 bases map to TRBD1. The V gene end was trimmed by 6 bases and the J gene end by 5 bases; junction bases not matched to a gene: 5. This CDR3 comprises 13 residues.

V gene TRBV19 combines with J gene TRBJ2-1; 8 nucleotides align to TRBD1. The CDR3 is 15 amino acids. CDR1 LNHDA and CDR2 SQIVND come from the germline V gene (reference sequence). Trimming removed 6 bases from V and 5 bases from J; junction bases left unmatched: 9. CDR3 sequence reads: CASRRAGQVNNEQFF. The CDR3 nucleotides are TGTGCCAGTAGGCGTGCGGGACAGGTTAACAATGAGCAGTTCTTC.

This clone occurred a few times. The J gene is TRBJ2-1, the V gene TRBV10-3, with 8 bases lining up with TRBD2. The V gene end was trimmed by 11 bases and the J gene end by 0 bases; junction bases not matched to a gene: 9. Germline V gene data show CDR1 as ENHRY and CDR2 as SYGVKD. The CDR3 has 15 residues. CDR3 DNA sequence: TGTGCCTCCAGGGTAGCGGGATCCTCCTACAATGAGCAGTTCTTC. It specifies CASRVAGSSYNEQFF.

The J gene is TRBJ2-3, the V gene TRBV19; D might be TRBD1 (5 bases). The germline V gene has CDR1 LNHDA and CDR2 SQIVND (reference sequence). V was pared by 1 base and J by 0 bases, with 11 bases between. The CDR3 runs 16 residues. CDR3 sequence: CASSIGRQTSTDTQYF. CDR3 DNA: TGTGCCAGTAGTATAGGCAGACAGACTAGCACAGATACGCAGTATTTT.

The chain employs TRBV14 and TRBJ2-5; D is undetermined. The CDR3 consists of 15 residues. Germline CDR1 SGHDN, CDR2 FVKESK. The V end lost 4 bases, the J end lost 1 base, and 13 bases lay between the germline ends. The CDR3 region has the DNA TGTGCCAGCAGCCTCAGCTGGGCCAGCCAAGAGACCCAGTACTTC. Amino acid sequence: CASSLSWASQETQYF.

This clone was observed a single time. This chain connects TRBV24-1 to TRBJ2-5, with D possibly being TRBD1 (6 bases). The CDR3 spans 16 residues. Germline assignment: CDR1 KGHDR and CDR2 SFDVKD. V lost 9 bases and J lost 7, with 26 bases in between. In nucleotides, the CDR3 is TGTGCCACCGGGGGACCCGGGACAACCAAAGGAGGGACCCAGTACTTC. Its translation is CATGGPGTTKGGTQYF.

The chain links TRBV5-5 to TRBJ2-5; 9 bases are a match to TRBD1. The junction had 15 bases not matched to a gene; V was cut back by 1 base and J by 5 bases. This CDR3 contains 18 residues. Germline CDR1 reads SGHKS; CDR2 reads YYEKEE (reference sequence). CDR3 DNA: TGTGCCAGCAGCTTGCGGGGGGCTATGGGGACAGGGCGGGAGACCCAGTACTTC. This gives the protein CASSLRGAMGTGRETQYF. Full variable domain (missing parts from reference TRBV5-5 and TRBJ2-5): DAGVTQSPTHLIKTRGQQVTLRCSPISGHKSVSWYQQVLGQGPQFIFQYYEKEERGRGNFPDRFSARQFPNYSSELNVNALLLGDSALYLCASSLRGAMGTGRETQYFGPGTRLLVL.

This clone was seen more than once but under ten times. The chain is built from TRBV7-6 and TRBJ1-2, with a possible D match to TRBD1 (5 bases). Per germline, CDR1 SGHVS and CDR2 FNYEAQ. CDR3 length: 15 amino acids. Trimming took off 4 bases at V and 3 bases at J, with 15 bases between the two ends. CDR3 DNA sequence: TGTGCCAGCAGCTCGAAAGTCACAGGAGACTATGGCTACACCTTC. It is translated as CASSSKVTGDYGYTF.

V gene TRBV6-6 combines with J gene TRBJ2-3, with TRBD2 matching 9 bases. CDR1 and CDR2 from the germline V gene are MNHNY and SVGAGI (reference sequence). V shed 2 bases, J shed 6 bases, and the junction held 9 bases outside the gene matches. This CDR3 contains 16 residues. The CDR3 spells CASSYQGGGGPDTQYF. The DNA of the CDR3 is TGTGCCAGCAGTTACCAGGGCGGGGGGGGCCCGGATACGCAGTATTTT.

The chain couples TRBV24-1 to TRBJ1-2, with no clear D. The CDR3 spans 12 residues. The germline CDR1 and CDR2 sequences are KGHDR and SFDVKD. Trimming stripped 7 bases from V and 3 bases from J, with 8 bases between. The CDR3 protein is CATSEEDYGYTF. The CDR3 region has the DNA TGTGCCACCAGCGAGGAGGACTATGGCTACACCTTC.

This sequence joins TRBV30 and TRBJ2-1; unclear D gene. Trimming left V 6 bases short and J 0 bases short, with 9 bases between. Germline V gene lookup returns CDR1 GTSNPN and CDR2 SVGIG (reference sequence). This CDR3 contains 13 residues. CDR3 DNA sequence: TGTGCCTGTACGCAAAGCTCCTACAATGAGCAGTTCTTC. Protein sequence: CACTQSSYNEQFF.

The chain is built from TRBV27 and TRBJ1-2; tentative D call: TRBD1 (6 bases). The CDR3 consists of 14 residues. The ends were cut back, 5 bases at V and 4 bases at J, with 14 bases in the middle. Germline CDR1 reads MNHEY; CDR2 reads SMNVEV (reference sequence). The CDR3 here is CASSPQGSAYGYTF. The CDR3 DNA reads TGTGCCAGCAGTCCTCAGGGGTCGGCCTATGGCTACACCTTC.

This clone was seen more than once but under ten times. The chain links TRBV3-1 (or the pseudogene TRBV3-2) to TRBJ1-4; 8 bases are shared with TRBD1. The CDR3 has 12 residues. The germline V gene encodes CDR1 LGHDT and CDR2 YNNKEL (reference sequence). J was trimmed by 7 bases and V by 9 bases; bases with no gene match: 4. CDR3 in amino acids: CASTGTGEKLFF. The DNA for the CDR3 is TGTGCCAGTACCGGGACAGGTGAAAAACTGTTTTTT.